This T cell receptor (beta chain) was found in a study of blood T cell repertoires in COVID-19. Study as a whole: Both acute and convalescent COVID-19 samples were obtained from the United States, Italy and Spain.

J was trimmed by 6 bases and V by 0 bases; bases with no gene match: 8. Germline V gene data show CDR1 as SGHRS and CDR2 as YFSETQ. CDR3 length: 15 amino acids. Only in-frame clones appear in the TCRdb table, and some are missing; sequencing was by immunoSEQ multiplex PCR. Among about 85,000 clones listed, roughly 90% were seen once. The source is a woman older than 75 with active or convalescent COVID-19. Sequenced: peripheral blood. The chain joins TRBV5-1 to TRBJ2-7, with 8 bases aligning to TRBD1. The CDR3 DNA reads TGCGCCAGCAGCTTGGACGGAGGACAGGGTGGCGAGCAGTACTTC. Amino acid sequence: CASSLDGGQGGEQYF.